This T cell receptor beta chain emerged from a study of blood T cell repertoires in COVID-19. Study in general: The origin of the acute and convalescent COVID-19 samples was the United States, Italy and Spain. Sample material is recorded as cDNA or gDNA derived from T cells, B-cell-depleted T cells, or PBMCs.

Original handling: It was from reference gene primer amplification that nucleated cell counts were estimated. Sequencing was performed with immunoSEQ multiplex PCR; in TCRdb, only in-frame clones are kept and a portion is missing. V and J calls plus clone size are reproduced from that table; the DNA served to infer D and trimming. There are about 260,000 clones in the sample; approximately 86% occur only once, and almost 2% lies in the top ten. Germline trimming cut 6 bases from V and 5 bases from J; bases unmatched to any gene: 7. The CDR3 spans 14 residues. Germline CDR1 and CDR2: ENHRY and SYGVKD.

Sequenced: peripheral blood. The source is a man aged 25 to 45 with active or convalescent COVID-19. The chain carries TRBV10-3 and TRBJ2-7, with 10 bases aligning to TRBD1. CDR3 sequence reads: CAISAGTGANEQYF. CDR3 DNA sequence: TGTGCCATCAGCGCCGGGACAGGGGCTAACGAGCAGTACTTC.